The 17 T cell receptor beta chains reported below all come from one sample, sequenced in a study of T cells expressing NK-cell markers. TCRdb reprocessed the 5' RACE reads, with one entry per CDR3 protein and no DNA. This table lists a few hundred thousand distinct CDR3 sequences. The material sequenced was blood T cells: a sorted CD56 or NKG2C T cell subset, CD4+ or CD8+ T cells, or bulk PBMC T cells (not recorded which). These receptors were obtained from a woman aged 50 to 60 in good health.

The chain joins TRBV3-1 to TRBJ2-5. The CDR3 has 14 residues. Germline lookup yields CDR1 LGHDT and CDR2 YNNKEL (reference sequence). CDR3 sequence: CASSQIGFLETQYF.

The V and J genes are TRBV19 and TRBJ1-4. This CDR3 is 16 amino acids long. Germline V gives CDR1 LNHDA, CDR2 SQIVND (reference sequence). CDR3 residues: CASRSDTGSFNEKLFF. Filled out from reference TRBV19 and TRBJ1-4, the complete variable domain reads DGGITQSPKYLFRKEGQNVTLSCEQNLNHDAMYWYRQDPGQGLRLIYYSQIVNDFQKGDIAEGYSVSREKKESFPLTVTSAQKNPTAFYLCASRSDTGSFNEKLFFGSGTQLSVL.

The J gene is TRBJ2-3, the V gene TRBV5-1; TCRdb returns TRBD1, unconfirmable since there is no DNA. Germline CDR1 is SGHRS and CDR2 is YFSETQ. This CDR3 is built from 16 residues. The CDR3 here is CASSMDPGRRGDTQYF.

The rearrangement links TRBV6-6 to TRBJ1-2. Germline V CDR1 and CDR2: MNHNY, SVGAGI (reference sequence). CDR3 length equals 12 residues. The CDR3 loop is CASGALNYGYTF.

V and J are TRBV10-3 and TRBJ2-1; with no DNA, the TCRdb D assignment of TRBD2 cannot be verified. Germline CDR1 and CDR2: ENHRY and SYGVKD. The CDR3 consists of 14 residues. The CDR3: CAIREGLAGGEQFF.

The V gene is TRBV27, the J gene TRBJ2-5; TCRdb indicates TRBD1, and absent DNA this call remains unverified. The CDR3 is 14 amino acids. Germline V CDR1 and CDR2: MNHEY, SMNVEV (reference sequence). CDR3 loop: CASSFTGVGETQYF.

This chain joins TRBV6-5 and TRBJ2-6; lacking DNA, the TRBD1 call made by TCRdb goes unchecked. Germline lookup yields CDR1 MNHEY and CDR2 SVGAGI. The CDR3 covers 18 residues. CDR3 region: CASRWDRLTHSGANVLTF.

This rearrangement joins TRBV10-3 to TRBJ2-1; TCRdb's D call, TRBD2, is unchecked because there is no DNA. The CDR3 spans 16 residues. Germline V gives CDR1 ENHRY, CDR2 SYGVKD. The CDR3 here is CAITSLDKRRFNEQFF.

The rearrangement joins TRBV24-1 to TRBJ2-1. This CDR3 contains 18 residues. Germline loops: CDR1 KGHDR, CDR2 SFDVKD. The CDR3 here is CATSDSAKGPLNRDEQFF.

This chain connects TRBV10-2 to TRBJ1-1. Looked up from germline, CDR1 is WSHSY and CDR2 is SAAADI. There are 13 residues in the CDR3. CDR3 amino acids: CASTTLGNTEAFF.

The rearrangement joins TRBV14 to TRBJ2-3; the D gene TCRdb calls, TRBD1, cannot be checked with no DNA. The length of the CDR3 is 14 residues. Germline-derived CDR1 and CDR2 are SGHDN and FVKESK. The CDR3 sequence is CASSQGFPVDTQYF.

The V and J genes are TRBV3-1 and TRBJ1-1; the D call from TCRdb, TRBD1, cannot be confirmed without DNA. Germline values: CDR1 LGHDT, CDR2 YNNKEL (reference sequence). The CDR3 extends over 13 amino acids. The CDR3 is CASSPGTVTGAFF.

The chain has TRBV7-9 and TRBJ2-5; TCRdb selects TRBD1, and the lack of DNA leaves this call unchecked. Germline loops: CDR1 SEHNR, CDR2 FQNEAQ (reference sequence). The CDR3 loop spans 16 amino acids. The CDR3 spells CASSLGSWGQEETQYF.

The gene calls are TRBV28 and TRBJ1-1; TCRdb picks TRBD1, but there is no DNA to check that call. Germline CDR1 MDHEN, CDR2 SYDVKM. The CDR3 is 16 residues long. The CDR3 here is CASSPLQVRGYTEAFF.

The chain joins TRBV29-1 to TRBJ2-3; TCRdb selects TRBD2, and the lack of DNA leaves this call unchecked. The CDR3 contains 17 residues. Germline CDR1 reads SQVTM; CDR2 reads ANQGSEA. The CDR3 loop reads CSVEASSGLAGADTQYF.

The V and J genes are TRBV10-3 and TRBJ2-1; TCRdb returns TRBD2, unconfirmable since there is no DNA. Germline V lookup: CDR1 ENHRY, CDR2 SYGVKD. This CDR3 is built from 17 residues. CDR3 protein: CAISESLAGGGDNEQFF.

The chain recombines TRBV11-1 with TRBJ2-1; the TRBD2 assignment by TCRdb is unverifiable without DNA. CDR1 SGHAT and CDR2 FQDESV come from the germline V gene (reference sequence). This CDR3 is 14 amino acids long. Here the CDR3 reads CASLSSPTHNEQFF.